A selection of T cell receptor beta chains follows, all from one sample in a study of T cell repertoires in cytomegalovirus infection. A single record per CDR3 protein comes from TCRdb applying MiXCR to the reads. The data contain under 350,000 distinct CDR3 sequences, more than 8% of them singletons. The sample consisted of PBMCs. The receptor set was obtained from a human donor in good health (CMV status not recorded). Some clones in this sample may be carry-over from other donors' samples. Both conserved end residues are part of each CDR3. Fields, in order: clone size, V gene, D gene, J gene, CDR3 DNA, CDR3 protein. D genes are given only for firm matches. Clone size is stated in some rows and not others, as once, few, many or a class when expanded.

abundance: many; v_gene: TRBV4-3; d_gene: -; j_gene: TRBJ2-3; CDR3nt: TGCGCCAGCAGCCAAAAAGGGACAGATACGCAGTATTTT; CDR3aa: CASSQKGTDTQYF
abundance: few; v_gene: TRBV29-1; d_gene: -; j_gene: TRBJ1-2; CDR3nt: TGCAGCGCTGATAGGGGGAGGGGCTACACCTTC; CDR3aa: CSADRGRGYTF
abundance: -; v_gene: TRBV9; d_gene: -; j_gene: TRBJ1-1; CDR3nt: TGTGCCAGCAGCCAGGGCGGGAACACTGAAGCTTTCTTT; CDR3aa: CASSQGGNTEAFF
abundance: -; v_gene: TRBV7-6; d_gene: TRBD1; j_gene: TRBJ1-4; CDR3nt: TGTGCCAGCAGCTTAGCCATGGGACAGACTAATGAAAAACTGTTTTTT; CDR3aa: CASSLAMGQTNEKLFF
abundance: -; v_gene: TRBV20-1; d_gene: -; j_gene: TRBJ2-1; CDR3nt: TGCAGTGCTCCTGGACCCGCCGCCAGGGAGCAGTTCTTC; CDR3aa: CSAPGPAAREQFF
abundance: many; v_gene: TRBV20-1; d_gene: -; j_gene: TRBJ2-5; CDR3nt: TGCAGTGCTAGAGTGGAGACCCAGTACTTC; CDR3aa: CSARVETQYF
abundance: few; v_gene: TRBV20-1; d_gene: -; j_gene: TRBJ1-5; CDR3nt: TGCAGTGCTAGAGACCCGTCGAGTCAGCCCCAGCATTTT; CDR3aa: CSARDPSSQPQHF
abundance: many; v_gene: TRBV20-1; d_gene: -; j_gene: TRBJ1-5; CDR3nt: TGCAGTGCAGTCACAGGGAGGGGGAATCAGCCCCAGCATTTT; CDR3aa: CSAVTGRGNQPQHF
abundance: many; v_gene: TRBV4-3; d_gene: TRBD2; j_gene: TRBJ2-1; CDR3nt: TGCGCCAGCAGCCATACTAGCGGGAGCTCCTACAATGAGCAGTTCTTC; CDR3aa: CASSHTSGSSYNEQFF
abundance: many; v_gene: TRBV12-3/TRBV12-4; d_gene: TRBD1; j_gene: TRBJ1-5; CDR3nt: TGTGCCAGCAGCCTTGGACAGGAAAATCAGCCCCAGCATTTT; CDR3aa: CASSLGQENQPQHF
abundance: many; v_gene: TRBV28; d_gene: TRBD1; j_gene: TRBJ1-5; CDR3nt: TGTGCCAGCAGTTCTGCGGGACAGGGGGATCAGCCCCAGCATTTT; CDR3aa: CASSSAGQGDQPQHF
abundance: many; v_gene: TRBV19; d_gene: -; j_gene: TRBJ2-1; CDR3nt: TGTGCCAGTAGTAAGGTCCGCGGCCCCCATGAGCAGTTCTTC; CDR3aa: CASSKVRGPHEQFF
abundance: -; v_gene: TRBV12-3/TRBV12-4; d_gene: -; j_gene: TRBJ1-1; CDR3nt: TGTGCCAGCAGTTTATACCTAAGGGATTCGGACACTGAAGCTTTCTTT; CDR3aa: CASSLYLRDSDTEAFF
abundance: many; v_gene: TRBV4-3; d_gene: -; j_gene: TRBJ2-3; CDR3nt: TGCGCCAGCAGCCAGACCCTGGGTAGCGGTGGTACAGATACGCAGTATTTT; CDR3aa: CASSQTLGSGGTDTQYF
abundance: -; v_gene: TRBV19; d_gene: -; j_gene: TRBJ2-2; CDR3nt: TGTGCCAGTAGTATTCGGCAGACCACCGGGGAGCTGTTTTTT; CDR3aa: CASSIRQTTGELFF
abundance: many; v_gene: TRBV7-3; d_gene: TRBD1; j_gene: TRBJ1-4; CDR3nt: TGTGCCAGCAGCTCACCCAGGACAGGGTCCGCTGAAAAACTGTTTTTT; CDR3aa: CASSSPRTGSAEKLFF
abundance: -; v_gene: TRBV7-2; d_gene: -; j_gene: TRBJ1-4; CDR3nt: TGTGCCAGCAGCTTAAGGATAGGGGTTGGTGAAAAACTGTTTTTT; CDR3aa: CASSLRIGVGEKLFF
abundance: many; v_gene: TRBV6-1; d_gene: -; j_gene: TRBJ2-3; CDR3nt: TGTGCCAGCGCACCGGAGGGGTTCGGCACAGATACGCAGTATTTT; CDR3aa: CASAPEGFGTDTQYF
abundance: -; v_gene: TRBV19; d_gene: TRBD2; j_gene: TRBJ2-5; CDR3nt: TGTGCCTCCCGGGGGGGCCCCAGCGAAGAGACCCAGTACTTC; CDR3aa: CASRGGPSEETQYF
abundance: few; v_gene: TRBV14; d_gene: TRBD2; j_gene: TRBJ2-7; CDR3nt: TGTGCCAGCAGCCGGGATAGCGGGAGTAGATACGAGCAGTACTTC; CDR3aa: CASSRDSGSRYEQYF
abundance: few; v_gene: TRBV12-3/TRBV12-4; d_gene: -; j_gene: TRBJ1-5; CDR3nt: TGTGCCAGCAGGGGGACTTCCGGACAGCCCCAGCATTTT; CDR3aa: CASRGTSGQPQHF
abundance: many; v_gene: TRBV6-1; d_gene: -; j_gene: TRBJ1-6; CDR3nt: TGTGCCAGCAAAACTGAAGTAGGATTAAGCTCCTATAATTCACCCCTCCACTTT; CDR3aa: CASKTEVGLSSYNSPLHF
abundance: many; v_gene: TRBV7-2; d_gene: TRBD2; j_gene: TRBJ2-1; CDR3nt: TGTGCCAGCAACCCAAGCGGGGGGGCTTACAATGAGCAGTTCTTC; CDR3aa: CASNPSGGAYNEQFF
abundance: many; v_gene: TRBV7-9; d_gene: -; j_gene: TRBJ2-1; CDR3nt: TGTGCCAGCAGCTTACCGCCTGAGCAGTTCTTC; CDR3aa: CASSLPPEQFF
abundance: few; v_gene: TRBV19; d_gene: -; j_gene: TRBJ2-3; CDR3nt: TGTGCCAGTAAGGGGACGCAGTATTTT; CDR3aa: CASKGTQYF
abundance: many; v_gene: TRBV6-1; d_gene: -; j_gene: TRBJ1-4; CDR3nt: TGTGCCAGCAGCCTGCTTGAAAAACTGTTTTTT; CDR3aa: CASSLLEKLFF
abundance: -; v_gene: TRBV7-3; d_gene: -; j_gene: TRBJ2-6; CDR3nt: TGTGCCAGCAGCCCCCCTCTACGAGGCAACGTCCTGACTTTC; CDR3aa: CASSPPLRGNVLTF
abundance: few; v_gene: TRBV20-1; d_gene: TRBD2; j_gene: TRBJ2-1; CDR3nt: TGCAGTGCCCTACCCCCTTTGCCCTTAGCGGGAGTGTTGGATGAGCAGTTCTTC; CDR3aa: CSALPPLPLAGVLDEQFF
abundance: few; v_gene: TRBV7-2; d_gene: TRBD2; j_gene: TRBJ2-5; CDR3nt: TGTGCCAGCAGCTTTGTTGGAGCGGGGGGGCAGGAGACCCAGTACTTC; CDR3aa: CASSFVGAGGQETQYF
abundance: -; v_gene: TRBV12-3/TRBV12-4; d_gene: -; j_gene: TRBJ1-1; CDR3nt: TGTGCCAGCAGTTTCGGGGTATCGAACACTGAAGCTTTCTTT; CDR3aa: CASSFGVSNTEAFF
abundance: many; v_gene: TRBV20-1; d_gene: -; j_gene: TRBJ1-1; CDR3nt: TGCAGTGCCCCTAGGCCGGGAGCAATGAACACTGAAGCTTTCTTT; CDR3aa: CSAPRPGAMNTEAFF
abundance: once; v_gene: TRBV6-6; d_gene: -; j_gene: TRBJ1-5; CDR3nt: TGTGCCAGCAGCGCTCGACAGTTCGTGGATCAGCCCCAGCATTTT; CDR3aa: CASSARQFVDQPQHF
abundance: few; v_gene: TRBV7-2; d_gene: -; j_gene: TRBJ2-5; CDR3nt: TGTGCCAGCAGCCCTCAGGGCGCCCCCCCAGAGACCCAGTACTTC; CDR3aa: CASSPQGAPPETQYF
abundance: many; v_gene: TRBV7-8; d_gene: TRBD2; j_gene: TRBJ2-7; CDR3nt: TGTGCCAGCAGTCCCAAGGGACTAGAAACAAACGAGCAGTACTTC; CDR3aa: CASSPKGLETNEQYF
abundance: few; v_gene: TRBV10-3; d_gene: -; j_gene: TRBJ2-1; CDR3nt: TGTGCCATCAGTGAGTCACTCGGGACTGGGGGCAATGAGCAGTTCTTC; CDR3aa: CAISESLGTGGNEQFF
abundance: few; v_gene: TRBV6-2/TRBV6-3; d_gene: -; j_gene: TRBJ1-1; CDR3nt: TGTGCCAGCAGTTACCTCCGGATCGACACTGAAGCTTTCTTT; CDR3aa: CASSYLRIDTEAFF
abundance: many; v_gene: TRBV6-2/TRBV6-3; d_gene: -; j_gene: TRBJ2-1; CDR3nt: TGTGCCAGCAGTTATGTAATGGGGGCATCCTACAATGAGCAGTTCTTC; CDR3aa: CASSYVMGASYNEQFF
abundance: -; v_gene: TRBV15; d_gene: TRBD2; j_gene: TRBJ2-5; CDR3nt: TGTGCCACCAGCAGAGCCCCAGCGGGAAAAGAGACCCAGTACTTC; CDR3aa: CATSRAPAGKETQYF
abundance: many; v_gene: TRBV10-3; d_gene: TRBD1; j_gene: TRBJ1-1; CDR3nt: TGTGCCATCACCGATAGTGGGACAGAGAACACTGAAGCTTTCTTT; CDR3aa: CAITDSGTENTEAFF
abundance: -; v_gene: TRBV7-2; d_gene: -; j_gene: TRBJ1-4; CDR3nt: TGTGCCAGCAGATCCCGGAGGACAACTAATGAAAAACTGTTTTTT; CDR3aa: CASRSRRTTNEKLFF
abundance: -; v_gene: TRBV28; d_gene: -; j_gene: TRBJ2-7; CDR3nt: TGTGCCAGCAGTTTAAGGGCAATCTACGAGCAGTACTTC; CDR3aa: CASSLRAIYEQYF
abundance: -; v_gene: TRBV7-3; d_gene: -; j_gene: TRBJ1-2; CDR3nt: TGTGCCAGCAGCTCGTCCCAGGCATATGGCTACACCTTC; CDR3aa: CASSSSQAYGYTF
abundance: few; v_gene: TRBV15; d_gene: TRBD1; j_gene: TRBJ1-6; CDR3nt: TGTGCCACAGCCGGGACAGAACATTCACCCCTCCACTTT; CDR3aa: CATAGTEHSPLHF
abundance: -; v_gene: TRBV2; d_gene: TRBD1; j_gene: TRBJ1-4; CDR3nt: TGTGCCAGCAGTGAAGCGCGGACAGGGTCGCATGAAAAACTGTTTTTT; CDR3aa: CASSEARTGSHEKLFF
abundance: few; v_gene: TRBV7-2; d_gene: TRBD2; j_gene: TRBJ2-3; CDR3nt: TGTGCCAGCAGCTTAGATGCGGGGGGCACAGATACGCAGTATTTT; CDR3aa: CASSLDAGGTDTQYF
abundance: many; v_gene: TRBV7-2; d_gene: -; j_gene: TRBJ2-7; CDR3nt: TGTGCCAGCAGCTTATCACGGGGTAGTAACGAGCAGTACTTC; CDR3aa: CASSLSRGSNEQYF
abundance: many; v_gene: TRBV7-2; d_gene: -; j_gene: TRBJ1-3; CDR3nt: TGTGCCAGCAGCTTGGGCAACGGAAACACCATATATTTT; CDR3aa: CASSLGNGNTIYF
abundance: many; v_gene: TRBV7-6; d_gene: TRBD2; j_gene: TRBJ2-3; CDR3nt: TGTGCCAGCAGCCAGGGCGGGAGCGCAGATACGCAGTATTTT; CDR3aa: CASSQGGSADTQYF
abundance: many; v_gene: TRBV7-2; d_gene: TRBD2; j_gene: TRBJ2-1; CDR3nt: TGTGCCAGCAGCTTAGATCTAGCGGTCCTCTATGAGCAGTTCTTC; CDR3aa: CASSLDLAVLYEQFF
abundance: many; v_gene: TRBV7-2; d_gene: TRBD2; j_gene: TRBJ2-5; CDR3nt: TGTGCCAGCAGCTTAGATCCCACCGGGAGGAAGACCCAGTACTTC; CDR3aa: CASSLDPTGRKTQYF
abundance: -; v_gene: TRBV6-2/TRBV6-3; d_gene: -; j_gene: TRBJ2-3; CDR3nt: TGTGCCAGCAGCTCCTCAAACCCGAAGACGCAGTATTTT; CDR3aa: CASSSSNPKTQYF
abundance: -; v_gene: TRBV4-2; d_gene: -; j_gene: TRBJ1-2; CDR3nt: TGTGCCAGCAGCCAAGAGGACACTAACTATGGCTACACCTTC; CDR3aa: CASSQEDTNYGYTF
abundance: many; v_gene: TRBV7-2; d_gene: TRBD2; j_gene: TRBJ2-1; CDR3nt: TGTGCCAGCAGCTTGCCGGGACTAGCGGGAGGGGAGAATGAGCAGTTCTTC; CDR3aa: CASSLPGLAGGENEQFF
abundance: -; v_gene: TRBV5-6; d_gene: -; j_gene: TRBJ1-1; CDR3nt: TGTGCCAGCAGCCGGGGGGGGGCCACTGAAGCTTTCTTT; CDR3aa: CASSRGGATEAFF